The next 23 T cell receptor beta chains were all read from a single sample in a study of blood T cells in healthy people across ages. With a J-beta primer mix and a sample-barcoded 5' primer, a second PCR ran roughly 6 to 11 cycles. TCRdb fed the 5' RACE reads into MiXCR, producing one record per CDR3 protein. The sample yields about 640,000 distinct CDR3 sequences, about 30% seen once. Material: blood. These receptors were collected from a woman at least 80 years old in good health.

The chain joins TRBV5-1 to TRBJ1-2; no clear D. The ends were cut back, 0 bases at V and 2 bases at J, with 8 bases in the middle. Per germline, CDR1 SGHRS and CDR2 YFSETQ. This CDR3 has 14 residues. CDR3: CASSLEQFNYGYTF. The CDR3 coding sequence is TGCGCCAGCAGCTTGGAACAGTTCAACTATGGCTACACCTTC. Full variable domain (rest looked up from reference TRBV5-1 and TRBJ1-2): KAGVTQTPRYLIKTRGQQVTLSCSPISGHRSVSWYQQTPGQGLQFLFEYFSETQRNKGNFPGRFSGRQFSNSRSEMNVSTLELGDSALYLCASSLEQFNYGYTFGSGTRLTVV.

This clonotype appeared a few times. This chain joins TRBV28 and TRBJ1-4, with D maybe TRBD1 (5 bases). Germline values: CDR1 MDHEN, CDR2 SYDVKM. V was shortened by 1 base and J by 0 bases, with 9 bases between the two germline ends. This CDR3 spans 16 amino acids. The CDR3 DNA reads as TGTGCCAGCAGTTTATCCGGGGCTGCAACTAATGAAAAACTGTTTTTT. It translates to CASSLSGAATNEKLFF.

The gene calls are TRBV20-1 and TRBJ2-1; D not certain. The CDR3 sequence is 13 residues long. Trimming removed 8 bases at V and 5 bases at J, with 16 bases between. Germline V lookup: CDR1 DFQATT, CDR2 SNEGSKA (reference sequence). The CDR3 coding sequence is TGCAGTATTAGATCGGGCGTCGACAATGAGCAGTTCTTC. Amino acid sequence: CSIRSGVDNEQFF.

The J gene is TRBJ2-7, the V gene TRBV4-3, with 7 bases identical to TRBD2. Trimming took 0 bases from V and 4 from J; bases not matched to a gene: 6. This CDR3 region has 15 residues. In germline, CDR1 is LGHNA, CDR2 YSLEER. In DNA, the CDR3 is TGCGCCAGCAGCCAAGAACATGGGGGGGGGTACGAGCAGTACTTC. As protein: CASSQEHGGGYEQYF.

A note on this clonotype: A much larger clone differs by one base, so this may be a read error. J is TRBJ2-1 and V is TRBV28, with TRBD2 as a possible D gene (6 bases). Germline V CDR1 and CDR2: MDHEN, SYDVKM. The CDR3 loop spans 15 amino acids. CDR3 DNA sequence: TGTGCCAGCACCGTCGGGGGTAATTCCTACAATAAGCAGTTCTTC. It yields the protein CASTVGGNSYNKQFF. Using reference TRBV28 and TRBJ2-1 for the parts outside the CDR3, the full variable domain is DVKVTQSSRYLVKRTGEKVFLECVQDMDHENMFWYRQDPGLGLRLIYFSYDVKMKEKGDIPEGYSVSREKKERFSLILESASTNQTSMYLCASTVGGNSYNKQFFGPGTRLTVL.

This clonotype occurred many times. The genes are TRBV11-2 and TRBJ2-7; TRBD1 matches 7 bases. The J call is uncertain, as TRBJ2-5 better fits the DNA end. The CDR3 is 15 amino acids. Germline CDR1 is SGHAT and CDR2 is FQNNGV. The CDR3 region has the DNA TGTGCCAGCAGCTGGAACCGACAGGGTGGTGAGACCCAGTACTTC. Its protein product is CASSWNRQGGETQYF.

This clonotype was seen ten or more times. The chain employs TRBV7-3 and TRBJ2-3, with 8 bases that match TRBD2. Trimming at V came to 5 bases and at J to 4 bases, leaving 5 bases not matched to a gene. Germline V gives CDR1 SGHTA, CDR2 FQGTGA. The CDR3 is 14 amino acids. The CDR3 sequence: CASSPGGGSDTQYF. The CDR3 DNA sequence: TGTGCCAGCAGCCCCGGGGGGGGCTCAGATACGCAGTATTTT.

The chain combines TRBV7-2 with TRBJ2-7; 7 bases are a match to TRBD2. V lost 4 bases and J lost 10; bases outside the gene matches: 7. This CDR3 is built from 12 residues. Germline assignment: CDR1 SGHTA and CDR2 FQGNSA. The CDR3 DNA sequence: TGTGCCAGCAGCTCCCACGCGGGGGTCCAGTACTTC. It translates to CASSSHAGVQYF. Drawing the rest from reference TRBV7-2 and TRBJ2-7, the complete variable domain is GAGVSQSPSNKVTEKGKDVELRCDPISGHTALYWYRQSLGQGLEFLIYFQGNSAPDKSGLPSDRFSAERTGGSVSTLTIQRTQQEDSAVYLCASSSHAGVQYFGPGTRLTVT.

Comment on this clonotype: A much larger clone is a single base away; this may be a read error. The chain uses TRBV20-1 and TRBJ1-5; 8 bases match TRBD1. Germline loops: CDR1 DFQATT, CDR2 SNEGSKA (reference sequence). Trimming removed 6 bases from V and 3 bases from J; junction bases left unmatched: 4. CDR3 length equals 13 residues. CDR3 in amino acids: CSATGQANQPQHF. In nucleotides, the CDR3 is TGCAGTGCCACGGGACAGGCCAATCAGCCCCAGCATTTT.

This clonotype was recorded at least ten times. The CDR3 DNA follows: TGTGCCAGCAGTTTGAGGGGATATGGTAATGAAAAACTGTTTTTT. Encoded protein: CASSLRGYGNEKLFF. V gene TRBV27 combines with J gene TRBJ1-4, with a possible D match to TRBD1 (5 bases). The germline V and J ends were trimmed by 3 bases and 4 bases, with 12 bases remaining between them. This CDR3 comprises 15 residues. The germline V gene encodes CDR1 MNHEY and CDR2 SMNVEV (reference sequence).

The chain links TRBV29-1 to TRBJ2-5; 8 nucleotides line up with TRBD1. The CDR3 totals 15 residues. V shed 0 bases and J 11 bases; nucleotides not matched to a gene: 14. Germline CDR1 reads SQVTM; CDR2 reads ANQGSEA. The CDR3 DNA is TGCAGCGTTGAAGAGCACAGGGGGTATCCGGGTGGGCAGTACTTC. Its translation is CSVEEHRGYPGGQYF.

Notes on this clonotype: One end of the junction fails to match germline, which may point to a read error. The chain carries TRBV7-3 and TRBJ2-5, with D possibly matching TRBD1 (6 bases). Per germline, CDR1 SGHTA and CDR2 FQGTGA. CDR3 length equals 14 residues. CDR3 nucleotides: TGCGCCAGCAGCTTGGATCAGGGGATGGAGACCCAGTACTTC. Residues: CASSLDQGMETQYF.

Many counts were recorded for this clonotype. This chain joins TRBV20-1 and TRBJ2-1; weak D call: TRBD1 (6 bases). Germline V gene data show CDR1 as DFQATT and CDR2 as SNEGSKA (reference sequence). Trimming pared 6 bases from V and 5 bases from J, leaving 17 bases between. The CDR3 runs to 14 residues. This CDR3 is CSAYRVGPHNEQFF. In nucleotides, the CDR3 is TGCAGTGCATACAGGGTCGGGCCCCACAATGAGCAGTTCTTC.

At least ten counts were recorded for this clonotype. The V and J genes are TRBV4-3 and TRBJ2-4; 9 nucleotides agree with TRBD1. Germline CDR1 and CDR2: LGHNA and YSLEER. CDR3 length: 17 residues. V shed 3 bases and J 1 base; nucleotides not matched to a gene: 7. The CDR3 coding sequence is TGCGCCAGCAGCCATGCCACAGGGGGCTGGGCCAAAAACATTCAGTACTTC. As protein: CASSHATGGWAKNIQYF.

The rearrangement uses TRBV19 and TRBJ2-7; 8 nucleotides align to TRBD2. The CDR3 consists of 15 residues. The V gene end was trimmed by 5 bases and the J gene end by 7 bases; junction bases not matched to a gene: 13. Germline V lookup: CDR1 LNHDA, CDR2 SQIVND (reference sequence). CDR3 sequence reads: CASSGQGGGYNEQYF. The CDR3 region has the DNA TGTGCCAGTAGTGGGCAGGGCGGGGGGTACAATGAGCAGTACTTC.

This clonotype was detected many times. The rearrangement joins TRBV20-1 to TRBJ1-2; 8 bases agree with TRBD1. The CDR3 consists of 14 residues. Germline V CDR1 and CDR2: DFQATT, SNEGSKA (reference sequence). The J segment lost 4 bases and the V segment lost 0 bases, leaving 4 bases of the junction unmatched. This CDR3 reads CSAREPGQAYGYTF. CDR3 nucleotides: TGCAGTGCTAGAGAACCGGGACAGGCCTATGGCTACACCTTC.

This clonotype was counted at least ten times. The V call is TRBV2, the J call TRBJ2-1, with 8 bases identical to TRBD2. V dropped 8 bases and J dropped 6; count of bases not matched to a gene: 9. Germline CDR1 SNHLY, CDR2 FYNNEI. CDR3 length: 14 amino acids. CDR3 amino acids: CASSYSGVRNEQFF. CDR3 sequence (DNA): TGTGCCAGCTCCTATAGCGGGGTTCGCAATGAGCAGTTCTTC.

A word on this clonotype: A much larger clone lies one base from this, so it may be a read error. CDR3 in amino acids: CASSPNQRRSNEQYF. The DNA for the CDR3 is TGTGCTAGCAGCCCAAACCAACGGCGGAGCAATGAGCAGTACTTC. The chain couples TRBV7-7 to TRBJ2-5; D is ambiguous. Germline V gene lookup returns CDR1 SSHAT and CDR2 FNYEAQ (reference sequence). The CDR3 length is 15 residues. Looking up the rest from reference TRBV7-7 and TRBJ2-5 gives the full variable domain: GAGVSQSPRYKVTKRGQDVTLRCDPISSHATLYWYQQALGQGPEFLTYFNYEAQPDKSGLPSDRFSAERPEGSISTLTIQRTEQRDSAMYRCASSPNQRRSNEQYFGPGTRLLVL.

The chain has TRBV6-5 and TRBJ2-7; tentatively, D is TRBD1 or TRBD2 (6 bases each). Germline V lookup: CDR1 MNHEY, CDR2 SVGAGI. The ends were cut back, 7 bases at V and 0 bases at J, with 16 bases in the middle. This CDR3 has 15 residues. The CDR3: CASTRGAFSSYEQYF. The CDR3 DNA reads as TGTGCCAGCACTAGGGGGGCTTTTAGCTCCTACGAGCAGTACTTC.

This chain joins TRBV30 and TRBJ2-1; the D gene is possibly TRBD1 (6 bases). CDR1 is GTSNPN and CDR2 is SVGIG in the germline V gene (reference sequence). The CDR3 loop spans 14 amino acids. Trimming cost V 4 bases and J 1 base, with 11 bases left between them. The DNA for the CDR3 is TGTGCCTGGAACCGCGGACAGTCCTACAATGAGCAGTTCTTC. Its translation: CAWNRGQSYNEQFF.

Regarding this clonotype: One end of the junction is discordant with germline, which a read error may explain. V is TRBV28 and J is TRBJ2-3, with 9 nucleotides matching TRBD2. This CDR3 has 16 amino acids. CDR1 is MDHEN, CDR2 SYDVKM, per germline. The CDR3 region has the DNA TGTGCCAGCGGTTCCCTCTGGCGGGGGGGCACAGATGCGCAGTATTTT. It encodes CASGSLWRGGTDAQYF. The variable domain in full, with the rest retrieved from reference TRBV28 and TRBJ2-3, is DVKVTQSSRYLVKRTGEKVFLECVQDMDHENMFWYRQDPGLGLRLIYFSYDVKMKEKGDIPEGYSVSREKKERFSLILESASTNQTSMYLCASGSLWRGGTDAQYFGPGTRLTVL.

This clonotype was recorded many times. The chain carries TRBV7-9 and TRBJ1-2, with D hard to call. V dropped 2 bases and J dropped 8 bases, with 9 bases sitting between them. The CDR3 consists of 12 residues. Germline V gene lookup returns CDR1 SEHNR and CDR2 FQNEAQ (reference sequence). CDR3 coding DNA: TGTGCCAGCAGCTTATCCGGGGTCGGCTACACCTTC. Protein: CASSLSGVGYTF.

V gene TRBV28 combines with J gene TRBJ2-5; D might be TRBD2 (7 bases). The last part of the DNA fits TRBJ2-7 better; the J call may be wrong. Germline assignment: CDR1 MDHEN and CDR2 SYDVKM. The length of the CDR3 is 15 residues. In DNA, the CDR3 is TGTGCCAGCAGTCCCCCAAGGGGGGGGGCCTTCGAGCAGTACTTC. Amino acids: CASSPPRGGAFEQYF.